One sample yielded the 14 T cell receptor beta chains listed below, sequenced in a study of cytomegalovirus exposure and HLA in healthy donors. Use of 60 Vbeta and 13 Jbeta primers characterized the PCR. The repertoire was sequenced with immunoSEQ multiplex PCR; TCRdb's copy has only in-frame clones and lacks some. The data contain hundreds of thousands of clones, about three quarters of them singletons. Sequenced input: PBMCs. Receptors were obtained from a woman aged 55-75 years in good health and CMV-seropositive.

This clone was seen more than once but under ten times. The chain combines TRBV5-1 with TRBJ1-1; D might be TRBD1 (6 bases). CDR3 size: 14 residues. Germline V gene lookup returns CDR1 SGHRS and CDR2 YFSETQ. Trimming took 4 bases from V and 2 from J, leaving 12 bases between them. The CDR3 region is CASSLTDSNTEAFF. The DNA of the CDR3 is TGCGCCAGCAGCCTTACGGACAGCAACACTGAAGCTTTCTTT.

The chain combines TRBV19 with TRBJ2-2; no clear D gene. V was trimmed by 7 bases and J by 1 base, leaving 7 bases between them. The CDR3 consists of 13 residues. Germline CDR1 LNHDA, CDR2 SQIVND (reference sequence). CDR3 in DNA: TGTGCCAGTAAACAGCAGAACACCGGGGAGCTGTTTTTT. Its translation: CASKQQNTGELFF.

The DNA of the CDR3 is TGTGCCAGCAGTTTGGGGACAGGTGGTTACGAGCAGTACTTC. It codes for CASSLGTGGYEQYF. The chain recombines TRBV28 with TRBJ2-7, with 8 bases matching TRBD1. The V segment lost 3 bases and the J segment 4 bases; nucleotides outside the gene matches: 5. This CDR3 spans 14 amino acids. Germline values: CDR1 MDHEN, CDR2 SYDVKM. The full variable domain, with the rest looked up from reference TRBV28 and TRBJ2-7, is DVKVTQSSRYLVKRTGEKVFLECVQDMDHENMFWYRQDPGLGLRLIYFSYDVKMKEKGDIPEGYSVSREKKERFSLILESASTNQTSMYLCASSLGTGGYEQYFGPGTRLTVT.

This chain uses TRBV5-8 with TRBJ1-1; a possible D gene is TRBD1 (5 bases). Germline values: CDR1 SGHTS, CDR2 YDEGEE. V was trimmed by 0 bases and J by 4 bases, leaving 10 bases between them. The CDR3 runs 14 residues. CDR3 loop: CASSLGPGGTEAFF. For the CDR3, the DNA is TGTGCCAGCAGCTTGGGGCCCGGGGGCACTGAAGCTTTCTTT.

The CDR3 DNA follows: TGTGCCAGCAGTTTTGGATGGGGCGGGGGGCTCGACTATGGCTACACCTTC. Translated: CASSFGWGGGLDYGYTF. V is TRBV28 and J is TRBJ1-2; possible D gene TRBD1, 6 bases. The CDR3 covers 17 residues. Trimming removed 3 bases at V and 3 bases at J, with 20 bases between. Germline V gene sequence: CDR1 MDHEN, CDR2 SYDVKM.

The chain uses TRBV5-1 and TRBJ1-4, with D unclear. CDR3 length: 14 residues. CDR1 and CDR2 (germline): SGHRS, YFSETQ. Between the trimmed V and J ends, which lost 4 bases and 0 bases, there was a span of 7 bases. CDR3 protein: CASSEVATNEKLFF. In DNA, the CDR3 is TGCGCCAGCAGCGAGGTTGCAACTAATGAAAAACTGTTTTTT.

This clone was picked up a small number of times. The genes are TRBV6-1 and TRBJ2-7, with 9 bases fitting TRBD1. Germline-derived CDR1 and CDR2 are MNHNS and SASEGT. There are 13 residues in the CDR3. V trimming: 6 bases; J trimming: 4 bases; junction bases outside the gene matches: 4. The CDR3 DNA is TGTGCCAGCAGGCTGGACAGGGGATACGAGCAGTACTTC. This encodes CASRLDRGYEQYF.

The chain carries TRBV7-8 and TRBJ1-1; D might be TRBD1 (5 bases). V was clipped by 3 bases and J by 0 bases, with 11 bases between them. The CDR3 loop spans 15 amino acids. In germline, CDR1 is SGHVS, CDR2 FQNEAQ. The CDR3 nucleotides read TGTGCCAGCAGCTTTTTGGGGCTATTGAACACTGAAGCTTTCTTT. It translates to CASSFLGLLNTEAFF.

The chain is built from TRBV4-2 and TRBJ2-3, with TRBD2 as a possible D gene (6 bases). Deletions cut 0 bases from V and 1 base from J, with 11 bases between. Germline V gives CDR1 LGHNA, CDR2 YNFKEQ. This CDR3 has 16 amino acids. Here the CDR3 DNA reads TGTGCCAGCAGCCAAGATCGGGGGACTGGCACAGATACGCAGTATTTT. It specifies CASSQDRGTGTDTQYF.

This clone has just a few counts. The V and J genes are TRBV28 and TRBJ1-1, with 7 bases matching TRBD1. Germline V gives CDR1 MDHEN, CDR2 SYDVKM. The V segment lost 6 bases and the J segment 4 bases; nucleotides outside the gene matches: 5. This CDR3 has 13 amino acids. CDR3 in DNA: TGTGCCAGCAGACAACAGGGGATCACTGAAGCTTTCTTT. It is translated as CASRQQGITEAFF.

The chain recombines TRBV6-5 with TRBJ1-5; no clear D gene. V was pared by 4 bases and J by 7 bases, with 11 bases between. CDR1 MNHEY and CDR2 SVGAGI come from the germline V gene. This CDR3 comprises 13 residues. This CDR3 reads CASSSSALQPQHF. The CDR3 bases are TGTGCCAGCAGTTCGTCTGCGTTGCAGCCCCAGCATTTT.

The genes are TRBV10-3 and TRBJ2-1, with D perhaps TRBD2 (7 bases). CDR1 ENHRY and CDR2 SYGVKD come from the germline V gene. The CDR3 totals 14 residues. V lost 0 bases and J lost 5, with 8 bases in between. CDR3 coding DNA: TGTGCCATCAGTGAGTCGGGGGGGCACAATGAGCAGTTCTTC. Translated: CAISESGGHNEQFF.

The rearrangement links TRBV10-2 to TRBJ1-2, with 11 bases fitting TRBD1. There are 16 residues in the CDR3. V gave up 3 bases and J gave up 8 bases; unmatched junction bases: 11. Germline loops: CDR1 WSHSY, CDR2 SAAADI. The DNA of the CDR3 is TGCGCCAGCAGTGAAGACGTCTGGACAGGGGGCGAGGGCTACACCTTC. This gives the protein CASSEDVWTGGEGYTF.

The gene calls are TRBV7-9 and TRBJ1-2; perhaps TRBD1 as D (5 bases). The V and J ends lost 2 bases and 3 bases respectively, with 10 bases between them. Germline CDR1 and CDR2: SEHNR and FQNEAQ (reference sequence). This CDR3 spans 14 amino acids. For the CDR3, the DNA is TGTGCCAGCAGCTTATTTGGCAGGGACTATGGCTACACCTTC. This codes for CASSLFGRDYGYTF.